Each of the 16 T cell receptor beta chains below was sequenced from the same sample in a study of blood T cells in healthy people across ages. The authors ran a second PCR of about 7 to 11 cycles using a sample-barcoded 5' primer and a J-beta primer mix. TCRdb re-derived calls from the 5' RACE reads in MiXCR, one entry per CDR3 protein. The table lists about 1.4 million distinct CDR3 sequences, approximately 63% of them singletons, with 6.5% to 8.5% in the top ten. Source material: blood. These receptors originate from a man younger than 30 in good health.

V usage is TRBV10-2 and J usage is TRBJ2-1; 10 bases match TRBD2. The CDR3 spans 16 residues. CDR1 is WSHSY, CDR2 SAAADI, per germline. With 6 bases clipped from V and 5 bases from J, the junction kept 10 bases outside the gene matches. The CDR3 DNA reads TGCGCCAGCAGGTTAGCGGGAGGTAGGCCCAACAATGAGCAGTTCTTC. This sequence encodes CASRLAGGRPNNEQFF.

The CDR3 spells CSARTRLGTDTQYF. The CDR3 DNA reads as TGCAGTGCTAGAACCAGACTGGGCACAGATACGCAGTATTTT. The J gene is TRBJ2-3, the V gene TRBV20-1; D call uncertain. This CDR3 contains 14 residues. V lost 2 bases and J 1 base, leaving 10 bases between the germline ends. CDR1 is DFQATT and CDR2 is SNEGSKA in the germline V gene (reference sequence).

This chain's CDR3 is CASSYYSGRAGEQYF. The CDR3 DNA sequence: TGTGCCAGCAGCTACTATAGCGGGAGGGCGGGAGAGCAGTACTTC. The V call is TRBV7-2, the J call TRBJ2-5; 11 nucleotides match TRBD2. V gave up 4 bases and J gave up 11 bases; unmatched junction bases: 12. This CDR3 spans 15 amino acids. CDR1 and CDR2 from the germline V gene are SGHTA and FQGNSA.

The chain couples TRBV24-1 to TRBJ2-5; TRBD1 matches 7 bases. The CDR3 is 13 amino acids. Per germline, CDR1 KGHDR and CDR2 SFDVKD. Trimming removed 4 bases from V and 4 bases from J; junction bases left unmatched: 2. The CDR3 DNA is TGTGCCACCAGTGACCACAGGGGAGAGACCCAGTACTTC. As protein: CATSDHRGETQYF.

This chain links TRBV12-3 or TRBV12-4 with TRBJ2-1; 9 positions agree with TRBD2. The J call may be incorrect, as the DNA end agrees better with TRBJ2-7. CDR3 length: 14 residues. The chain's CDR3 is CASSFSGSGYEQYF. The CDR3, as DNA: TGTGCCAGCAGTTTTAGCGGGAGTGGCTACGAGCAGTACTTC.

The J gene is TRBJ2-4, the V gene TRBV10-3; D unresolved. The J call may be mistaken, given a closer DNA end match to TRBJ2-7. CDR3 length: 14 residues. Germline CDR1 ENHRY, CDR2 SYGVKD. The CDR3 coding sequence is TGTGCCATCAGTGAAACTTCCAGGTATTACGAGCAGTACTTC. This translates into CAISETSRYYEQYF.

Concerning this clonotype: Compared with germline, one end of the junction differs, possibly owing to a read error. CDR3 amino acids: CASSPRRLAQETQYF. CDR3 nucleotide sequence: TGTGCCAGCAGCCCCCGAAGACTAGCTCAAGAGACCCAGTACTTT. V usage is TRBV7-8 and J usage is TRBJ1-6; D unclear. The CDR3 sequence is 15 residues long. Germline V gives CDR1 SGHVS, CDR2 FQNEAQ.

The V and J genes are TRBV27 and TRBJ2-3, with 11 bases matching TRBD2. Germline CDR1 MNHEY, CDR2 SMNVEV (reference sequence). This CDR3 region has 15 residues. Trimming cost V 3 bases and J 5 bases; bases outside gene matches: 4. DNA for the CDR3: TGTGCCAGCAGTTTCACTAGCGGGAGTTTAGATACGCAGTATTTT. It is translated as CASSFTSGSLDTQYF.

In DNA, the CDR3 is TGTGCCAGCAGTTCGAACAGGCCCTCTCGTGATACGCAGTATTTT. Its protein product is CASSSNRPSRDTQYF. J is TRBJ2-3 and V is TRBV27, with D perhaps TRBD1 (5 bases). Trimming stripped 4 bases from V and 6 bases from J, with 17 bases between. The CDR3 runs to 15 residues. The germline gives CDR1 MNHEY, CDR2 SMNVEV (reference sequence).

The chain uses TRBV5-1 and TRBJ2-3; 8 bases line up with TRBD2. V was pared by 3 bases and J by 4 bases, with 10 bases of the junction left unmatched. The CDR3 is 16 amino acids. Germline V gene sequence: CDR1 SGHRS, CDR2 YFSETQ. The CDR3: CASSSRLAIPPDTQYF. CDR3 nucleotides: TGCGCCAGCAGCTCCCGACTAGCGATCCCCCCAGATACGCAGTATTTT.

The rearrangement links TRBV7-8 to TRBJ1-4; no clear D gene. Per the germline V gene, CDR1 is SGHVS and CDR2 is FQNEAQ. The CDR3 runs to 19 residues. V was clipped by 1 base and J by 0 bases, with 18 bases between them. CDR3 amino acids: CASSLGPQFTLATNEKLFF. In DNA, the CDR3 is TGTGCCAGCAGCTTAGGACCTCAGTTTACCCTAGCAACTAATGAAAAACTGTTTTTT.

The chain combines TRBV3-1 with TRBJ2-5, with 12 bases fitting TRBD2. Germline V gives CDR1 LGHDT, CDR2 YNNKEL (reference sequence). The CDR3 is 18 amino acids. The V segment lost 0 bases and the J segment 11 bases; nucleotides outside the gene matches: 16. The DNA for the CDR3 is TGTGCCAGCAGCCAAGATTACCTAGCGGGAGGGTCGGGGAATGAGCAGTACTTC. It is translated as CASSQDYLAGGSGNEQYF.

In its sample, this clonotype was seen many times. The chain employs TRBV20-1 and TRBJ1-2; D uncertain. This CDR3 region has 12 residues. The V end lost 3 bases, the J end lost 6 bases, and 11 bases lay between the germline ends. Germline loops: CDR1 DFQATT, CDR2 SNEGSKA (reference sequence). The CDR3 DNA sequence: TGCAGTGCTAGCTTACAGAAAAATGGCTACACCTTC. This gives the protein CSASLQKNGYTF.

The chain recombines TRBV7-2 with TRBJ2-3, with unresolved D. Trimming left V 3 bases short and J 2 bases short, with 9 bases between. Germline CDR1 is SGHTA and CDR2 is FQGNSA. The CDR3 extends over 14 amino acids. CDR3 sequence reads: CASSLASNTDTQYF. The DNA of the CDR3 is TGTGCCAGCAGCTTGGCTTCGAACACAGATACGCAGTATTTT.

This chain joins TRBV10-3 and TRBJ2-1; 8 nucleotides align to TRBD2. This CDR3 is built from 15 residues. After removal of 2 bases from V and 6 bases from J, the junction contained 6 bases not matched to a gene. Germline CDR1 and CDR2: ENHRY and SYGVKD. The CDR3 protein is CAISETVAGINEQFF. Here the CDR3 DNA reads TGTGCCATCAGTGAGACGGTAGCGGGAATCAATGAGCAGTTCTTC.

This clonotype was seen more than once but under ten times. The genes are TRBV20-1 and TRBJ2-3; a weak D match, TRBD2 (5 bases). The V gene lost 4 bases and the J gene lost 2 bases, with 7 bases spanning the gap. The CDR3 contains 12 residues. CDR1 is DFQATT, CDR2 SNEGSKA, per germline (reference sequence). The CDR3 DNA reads TGCAGTGCTAAGGGAGACACAGATACGCAGTATTTT. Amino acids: CSAKGDTDTQYF.